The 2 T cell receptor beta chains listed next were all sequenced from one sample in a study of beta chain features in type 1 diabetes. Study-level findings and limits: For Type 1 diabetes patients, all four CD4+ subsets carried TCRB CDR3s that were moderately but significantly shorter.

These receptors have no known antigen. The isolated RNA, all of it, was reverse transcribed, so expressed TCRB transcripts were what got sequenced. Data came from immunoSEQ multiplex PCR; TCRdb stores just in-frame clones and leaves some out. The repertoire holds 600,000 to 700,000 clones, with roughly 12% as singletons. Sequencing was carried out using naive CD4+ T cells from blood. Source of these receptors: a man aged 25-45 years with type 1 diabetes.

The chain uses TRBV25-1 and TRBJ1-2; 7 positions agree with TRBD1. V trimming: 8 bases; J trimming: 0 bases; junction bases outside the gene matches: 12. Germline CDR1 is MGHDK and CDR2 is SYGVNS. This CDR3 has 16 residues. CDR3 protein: CASSGVGGASNYGYTF. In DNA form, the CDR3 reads TGTGCCAGCTCGGGGGTAGGGGGCGCCTCTAACTATGGCTACACCTTC.

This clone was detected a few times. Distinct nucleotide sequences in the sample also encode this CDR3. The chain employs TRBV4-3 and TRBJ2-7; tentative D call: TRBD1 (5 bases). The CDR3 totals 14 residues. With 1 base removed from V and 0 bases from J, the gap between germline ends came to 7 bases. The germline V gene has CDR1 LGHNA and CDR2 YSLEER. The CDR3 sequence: CASSQGTPSYEQYF. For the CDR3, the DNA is TGCGCCAGCAGCCAAGGGACACCCTCCTACGAGCAGTACTTC.